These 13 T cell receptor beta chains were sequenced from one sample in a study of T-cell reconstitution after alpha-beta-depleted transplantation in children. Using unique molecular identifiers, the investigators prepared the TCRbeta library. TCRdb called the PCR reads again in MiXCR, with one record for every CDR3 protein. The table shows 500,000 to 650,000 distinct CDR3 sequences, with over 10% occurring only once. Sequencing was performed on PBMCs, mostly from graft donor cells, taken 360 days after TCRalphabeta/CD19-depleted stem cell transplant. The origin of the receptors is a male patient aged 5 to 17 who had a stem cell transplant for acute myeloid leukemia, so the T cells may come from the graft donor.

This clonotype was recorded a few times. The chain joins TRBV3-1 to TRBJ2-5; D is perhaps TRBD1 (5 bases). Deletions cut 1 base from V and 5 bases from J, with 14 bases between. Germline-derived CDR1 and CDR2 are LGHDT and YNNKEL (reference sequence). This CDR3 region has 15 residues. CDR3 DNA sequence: TGTGCCAGCAGCCAAGTCCCTCAGGGCCGTGAGACCCAGTACTTC. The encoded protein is CASSQVPQGRETQYF.

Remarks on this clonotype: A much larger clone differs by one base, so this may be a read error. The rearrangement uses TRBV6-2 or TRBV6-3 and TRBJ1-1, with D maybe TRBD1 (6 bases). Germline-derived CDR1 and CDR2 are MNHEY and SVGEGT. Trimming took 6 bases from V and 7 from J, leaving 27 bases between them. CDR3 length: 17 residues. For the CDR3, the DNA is TGTGCCAGCAGGGACGGGACTATTGGGGGCCCGGTCGGTGAAGCTTTCTTT. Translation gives CASRDGTIGGPVGEAFF.

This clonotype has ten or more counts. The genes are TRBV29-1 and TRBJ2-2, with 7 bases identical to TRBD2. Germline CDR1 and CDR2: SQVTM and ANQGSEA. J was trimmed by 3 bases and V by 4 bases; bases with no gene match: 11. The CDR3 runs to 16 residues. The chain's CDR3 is CSVGPLGLGDTGELFF. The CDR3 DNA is TGCAGCGTTGGGCCCCTCGGACTAGGGGACACCGGGGAGCTGTTTTTT.

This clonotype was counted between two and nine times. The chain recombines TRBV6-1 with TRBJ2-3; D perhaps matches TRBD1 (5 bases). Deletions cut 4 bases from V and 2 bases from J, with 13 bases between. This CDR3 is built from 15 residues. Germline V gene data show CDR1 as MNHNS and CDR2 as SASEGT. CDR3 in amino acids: CASSARTQPTDTQYF. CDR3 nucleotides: TGTGCCAGCAGTGCCCGGACACAGCCCACAGATACGCAGTATTTT.

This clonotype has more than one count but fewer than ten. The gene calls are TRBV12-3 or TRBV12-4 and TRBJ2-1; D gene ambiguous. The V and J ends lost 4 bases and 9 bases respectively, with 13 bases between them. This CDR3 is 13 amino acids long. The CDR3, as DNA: TGTGCCAGCAGTTGGGCCGGCTTACGTGAGCAGTTCTTC. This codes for CASSWAGLREQFF.

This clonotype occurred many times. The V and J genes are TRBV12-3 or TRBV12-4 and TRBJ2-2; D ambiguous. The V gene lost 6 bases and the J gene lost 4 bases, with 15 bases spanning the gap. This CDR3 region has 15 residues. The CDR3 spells CASSSNTRGTGELFF. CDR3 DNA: TGTGCCAGCAGCTCCAACACCCGCGGCACCGGGGAGCTGTTTTTT.

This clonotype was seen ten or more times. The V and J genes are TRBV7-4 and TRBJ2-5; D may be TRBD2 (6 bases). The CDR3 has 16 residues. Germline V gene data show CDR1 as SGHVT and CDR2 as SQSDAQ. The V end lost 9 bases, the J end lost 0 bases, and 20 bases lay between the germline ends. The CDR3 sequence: CARPQAGRRYQETQYF. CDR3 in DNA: TGTGCCAGACCGCAGGCGGGGAGACGGTACCAAGAGACCCAGTACTTC.

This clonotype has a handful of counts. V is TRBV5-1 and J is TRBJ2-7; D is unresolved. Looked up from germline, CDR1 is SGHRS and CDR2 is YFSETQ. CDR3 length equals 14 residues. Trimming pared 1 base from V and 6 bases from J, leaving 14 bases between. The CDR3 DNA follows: TGCGCCAGCAGCTTGACAGTCGCAACGGGCGAGCAGTACTTC. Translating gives CASSLTVATGEQYF.

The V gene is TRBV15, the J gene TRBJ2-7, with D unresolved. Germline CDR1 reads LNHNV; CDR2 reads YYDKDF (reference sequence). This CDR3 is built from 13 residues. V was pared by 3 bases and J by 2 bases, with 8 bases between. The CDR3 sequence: CATSSLGPYEQYF. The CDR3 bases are TGTGCCACCAGCAGTTTAGGCCCCTACGAGCAGTACTTC.

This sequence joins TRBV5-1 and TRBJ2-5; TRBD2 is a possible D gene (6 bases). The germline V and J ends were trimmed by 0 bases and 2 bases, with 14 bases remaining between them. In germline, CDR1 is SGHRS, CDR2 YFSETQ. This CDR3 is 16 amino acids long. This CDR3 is CASSLGGRSGQETQYF. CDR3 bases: TGCGCCAGCAGCTTGGGAGGTCGGAGCGGGCAAGAGACCCAGTACTTC.

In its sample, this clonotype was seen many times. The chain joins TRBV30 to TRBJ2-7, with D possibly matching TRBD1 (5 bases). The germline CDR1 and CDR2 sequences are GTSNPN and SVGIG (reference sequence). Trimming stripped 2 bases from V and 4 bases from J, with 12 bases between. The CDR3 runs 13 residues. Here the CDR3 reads CAWSFGQRYEQYF. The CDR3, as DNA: TGTGCCTGGAGTTTCGGACAAAGATACGAGCAGTACTTC. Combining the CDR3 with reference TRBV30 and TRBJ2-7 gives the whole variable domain SQTIHQWPATLVQPVGSPLSLECTVEGTSNPNLYWYRQAAGRGLQLLFYSVGIGQISSEVPQNLSASRPQDRQFILSSKKLLLSDSGFYLCAWSFGQRYEQYFGPGTRLTVT.

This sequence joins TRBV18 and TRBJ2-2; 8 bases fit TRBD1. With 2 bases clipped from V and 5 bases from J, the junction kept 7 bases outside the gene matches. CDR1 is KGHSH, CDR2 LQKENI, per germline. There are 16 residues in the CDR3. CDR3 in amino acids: CASSPSLQGATGELFF. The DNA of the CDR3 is TGTGCCAGCTCACCATCCCTTCAGGGGGCAACCGGGGAGCTGTTTTTT. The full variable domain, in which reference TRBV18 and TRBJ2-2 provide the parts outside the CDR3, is NAGVMQNPRHLVRRRGQEARLRCSPMKGHSHVYWYRQLPEEGLKFMVYLQKENIIDESGMPKERFSAEFPKEGPSILRIQQVVRGDSAAYFCASSPSLQGATGELFFGEGSRLTVL.

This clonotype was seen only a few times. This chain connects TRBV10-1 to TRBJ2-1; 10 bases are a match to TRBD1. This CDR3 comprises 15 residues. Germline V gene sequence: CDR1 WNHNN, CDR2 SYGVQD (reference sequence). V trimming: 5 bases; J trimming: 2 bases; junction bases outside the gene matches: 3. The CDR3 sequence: CASSFDRGPYNEQFF. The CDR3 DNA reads TGCGCCAGCAGTTTTGACAGGGGGCCCTACAATGAGCAGTTCTTC.